This entry lists 17 T cell receptor beta chains sequenced from one sample in a study of radiotherapy plus CTLA-4 blockade in lung cancer. Method: immunoSEQ multiplex PCR; TCRdb's copy keeps in-frame clones and lacks some. The table shows 55,000 to 75,000 clones, with approximately 79% occurring only once. Sequencing was performed on peripheral blood, taken from a patient treated with radiotherapy plus ipilimumab. Source of these receptors: a human donor with non-small cell lung cancer whose response to radiotherapy plus ipilimumab could not be evaluated. Some clones in this sample may be carry-over from other donors' samples.

V usage is TRBV10-3 and J usage is TRBJ2-3, with D perhaps TRBD2 (6 bases). This CDR3 spans 13 amino acids. Looked up from germline, CDR1 is ENHRY and CDR2 is SYGVKD. The ends were cut back, 10 bases at V and 4 bases at J, with 15 bases in the middle. The CDR3 loop reads CATNREEADTQYF. The CDR3 DNA follows: TGTGCCACCAATAGGGAGGAGGCAGATACGCAGTATTTT.

This rearrangement joins TRBV1 to TRBJ2-7; the DNA was not compared with TRBD2, the D call given in the table. TRBV1 is annotated as a pseudogene. The CDR3 has 16 residues. CDR3 loop: CTSSQESGREIYEQYF. The CDR3 region has the DNA TGCACCAGCAGCCAAGAATCCGGACGGGAGATCTACGAGCAGTACTTC.

In its sample, this clone was seen a few times. The chain couples TRBV13 to TRBJ2-3; D is uncertain. V was shortened by 3 bases and J by 6 bases, with 7 bases between the two germline ends. Germline lookup yields CDR1 PRHDT and CDR2 FYEKMQ (reference sequence). The CDR3 totals 12 residues. CDR3 DNA: TGTGCCAGCAGCTTCCTCGTTGATACGCAGTATTTT. It is translated as CASSFLVDTQYF.

The chain employs TRBV7-3 and TRBJ2-5; 9 bases align to TRBD1. CDR3 size: 15 residues. V shed 5 bases, J shed 5 bases, and the junction held 9 bases outside the gene matches. Germline V gene lookup returns CDR1 SGHTA and CDR2 FQGTGA. In DNA, the CDR3 is TGTGCCAGCAGCGAGGGGACAGGGAGTTTCGAGACCCAGTACTTC. Its translation: CASSEGTGSFETQYF.

The chain uses TRBV5-4 and TRBJ2-1; D unclear. V lost 1 base, J lost 4 bases, and 9 bases lay in between. CDR3 length: 14 amino acids. CDR1 and CDR2 (germline): SGHNT, YYREEE (reference sequence). CDR3 in amino acids: CASSLNGPYNEQFF. The CDR3 coding sequence is TGTGCCAGCAGCTTGAATGGGCCTTACAATGAGCAGTTCTTC.

This chain uses TRBV7-2 with TRBJ2-3; TRBD2 matches at 10 bases. Trimming took 0 bases from V and 4 from J; bases not matched to a gene: 4. CDR3 length: 16 amino acids. CDR1 and CDR2 from the germline V gene are SGHTA and FQGNSA. The CDR3 loop is CASSLASGGRADTQYF. The CDR3 DNA is TGTGCCAGCAGCTTAGCTAGCGGGGGGAGAGCAGATACGCAGTATTTT.

The chain uses TRBV6-1 and TRBJ1-1; TRBD1 is a possible D gene (6 bases). Germline CDR1 and CDR2: MNHNS and SASEGT. V dropped 2 bases and J dropped 9 bases, with 10 bases sitting between them. This CDR3 has 12 amino acids. The CDR3 region is CASSERTAQAFF. In DNA form, the CDR3 reads TGTGCCAGCAGTGAAAGGACAGCCCAAGCTTTCTTT.

This clone was picked up a small number of times. This chain connects TRBV6-5 to TRBJ1-1; maybe TRBD1 (5 bases). Trimming took off 0 bases at V and 0 bases at J, with 5 bases between the two ends. From germline, CDR1 is MNHEY and CDR2 SVGAGI. The CDR3 loop spans 14 amino acids. The CDR3 sequence is CASSYSGVNTEAFF. DNA for the CDR3: TGTGCCAGCAGTTACTCAGGGGTGAACACTGAAGCTTTCTTT.

This clone came up a few times. This chain connects TRBV6-6 to TRBJ1-3; 8 bases agree with TRBD1. Per the germline V gene, CDR1 is MNHNY and CDR2 is SVGAGI (reference sequence). The CDR3 is 15 amino acids. J lost 8 bases, V lost 6 bases, and 12 bases had no gene match. In nucleotides, the CDR3 is TGTGCCAGCAGCTCTAGTCAGGGGGCGGGGGACACCATATATTTT. Its protein product is CASSSSQGAGDTIYF.

The V call is TRBV18, the J call TRBJ1-2; D perhaps matches TRBD1 (5 bases). Germline values: CDR1 KGHSH, CDR2 LQKENI. This CDR3 is 17 amino acids long. V lost 0 bases and J 4 bases, leaving 18 bases between the germline ends. CDR3 sequence reads: CASSPPGQDPSGYGYTF. The DNA for the CDR3 is TGTGCCAGCTCACCACCGGGGCAGGACCCTTCTGGCTATGGCTACACCTTC.

The chain recombines TRBV6-5 with TRBJ1-2, with 10 nucleotides matching TRBD1. CDR3 length: 14 residues. V shed 3 bases and J 8 bases; nucleotides not matched to a gene: 6. CDR1 MNHEY and CDR2 SVGAGI come from the germline V gene. Here the CDR3 reads CASSYGDRGGGYTF. In DNA, the CDR3 is TGTGCCAGCAGTTATGGGGACAGGGGTGGAGGCTACACCTTC.

This clone was seen a few times. This sequence joins TRBV5-1 and TRBJ1-2; 8 nucleotides align to TRBD1. The germline V gene has CDR1 SGHRS and CDR2 YFSETQ. The CDR3 sequence is 15 residues long. After removal of 3 bases from V and 0 bases from J, the junction contained 4 bases not matched to a gene. CDR3 sequence reads: CASSYGQGANYGYTF. DNA for the CDR3: TGCGCCAGCAGCTATGGACAGGGTGCTAACTATGGCTACACCTTC.

The chain has TRBV5-1 and TRBJ2-1; 12 positions agree with TRBD2. The CDR3 is 16 amino acids. The V gene end was trimmed by 0 bases and the J gene end by 8 bases; junction bases not matched to a gene: 6. Germline-derived CDR1 and CDR2 are SGHRS and YFSETQ. This chain's CDR3 is CASSLEPSGGVYEQFF. The CDR3 region has the DNA TGCGCCAGCAGCTTGGAACCTAGCGGGGGGGTCTATGAGCAGTTCTTC.

The gene calls are TRBV5-5 and TRBJ2-7; no definite D call. V gave up 1 base and J gave up 3 bases, with 14 bases separating them. This CDR3 spans 15 amino acids. Germline CDR1 reads SGHKS; CDR2 reads YYEKEE (reference sequence). The CDR3 is CASSLFAGQDYEQYF. The CDR3 DNA reads as TGTGCCAGCAGCTTGTTTGCAGGCCAAGACTACGAGCAGTACTTC. The complete variable domain, with remaining parts taken from reference TRBV5-5 and TRBJ2-7, reads DAGVTQSPTHLIKTRGQQVTLRCSPISGHKSVSWYQQVLGQGPQFIFQYYEKEERGRGNFPDRFSARQFPNYSSELNVNALLLGDSALYLCASSLFAGQDYEQYFGPGTRLTVT.

The V call is TRBV5-1, the J call TRBJ2-1, with 7 bases matching TRBD1. This CDR3 is 16 amino acids long. Germline CDR1 and CDR2: SGHRS and YFSETQ. V shed 6 bases, J shed 5 bases, and the junction held 14 bases outside the gene matches. CDR3 nucleotides: TGCGCCAGCACCGAAATACAGGGGAAGAGGGACAATGAGCAGTTCTTC. This gives the protein CASTEIQGKRDNEQFF.

This clone was picked up a small number of times. V and J are TRBV28 and TRBJ1-5; TRBD1 agrees at 7 bases. Per the germline V gene, CDR1 is MDHEN and CDR2 is SYDVKM. V dropped 7 bases and J dropped 1; count of bases not matched to a gene: 7. The CDR3 consists of 15 residues. CDR3 sequence reads: CASIMGGQSNQPQHF. CDR3 DNA: TGTGCCAGCATTATGGGGGGACAGAGCAATCAGCCCCAGCATTTT. The full variable domain, its missing parts supplied by reference TRBV28 and TRBJ1-5, is DVKVTQSSRYLVKRTGEKVFLECVQDMDHENMFWYRQDPGLGLRLIYFSYDVKMKEKGDIPEGYSVSREKKERFSLILESASTNQTSMYLCASIMGGQSNQPQHFGDGTRLSIL.

The chain carries TRBV5-1 and TRBJ2-2; 8 bases line up with TRBD1. In germline, CDR1 is SGHRS, CDR2 YFSETQ. Losses at the gene ends were 3 bases for V and 2 bases for J; bases not matched to a gene: 6. CDR3 length equals 16 residues. The CDR3 is CASSSQGQENTGELFF. CDR3 coding DNA: TGCGCCAGCAGCTCCCAGGGACAGGAAAACACCGGGGAGCTGTTTTTT. Looking up the rest from reference TRBV5-1 and TRBJ2-2 gives the full variable domain: KAGVTQTPRYLIKTRGQQVTLSCSPISGHRSVSWYQQTPGQGLQFLFEYFSETQRNKGNFPGRFSGRQFSNSRSEMNVSTLELGDSALYLCASSSQGQENTGELFFGEGSRLTVL.